The present TCR beta chain was sequenced within a study of blood T cell repertoires in COVID-19. As for the study in general: Sites in the United States, Italy and Spain provided acute and convalescent COVID-19 samples. In each case, the material was cDNA or gDNA derived from T cells, B-cell-depleted T cells, or PBMCs.

Per the study methods: How many nucleated cells were present was estimated from reference gene primer amplification. Here immunoSEQ multiplex PCR was the method, and the copy in TCRdb shows in-frame clones only, minus some. That table is the source of V, J and clone size, and D and trimming were worked out from the DNA. The table records about 190,000 clones, around four fifths of them present only once. This clone has only a few counts. There are 16 residues in the CDR3. Trimming took 0 bases from V and 4 from J, leaving 15 bases between them. The germline V gene has CDR1 LGHNA and CDR2 YSLEER. This receptor was identified in a woman aged 80 or older with active or convalescent COVID-19. This chain uses TRBV4-3 with TRBJ1-2, with D tentatively TRBD1 (5 bases). The sequencing sample was made of peripheral blood. CDR3 DNA: TGCGCCAGCAGCCAAGATTTAGGTCAGGGCCCCTATGGCTACACCTTC. It specifies CASSQDLGQGPYGYTF.